This T cell receptor (beta chain) stems from a study of cytomegalovirus exposure and HLA in healthy donors. The study, taken as a whole, reports: TCR beta sequences reportedly predicted most subjects' HLA-A and HLA-B alleles accurately. When analyzed later, a missense DCLRE1C variant was found to be linked to TCR beta V- and J-gene trimming. CMV serostatus stood as the only immune exposure information on hand.

This clone was picked up a small number of times. Antigen: not known. Researchers ran the PCR with 60 Vbeta and 13 Jbeta primers. Some clones are missing from TCRdb's copy, which holds only in-frame ones; the method was immunoSEQ multiplex PCR. The table shows fewer than 120,000 clones, with approximately 82% occurring only once. Germline assignment: CDR1 MDHEN and CDR2 SYDVKM. V dropped 2 bases and J dropped 4; count of bases not matched to a gene: 5. The CDR3 loop spans 15 amino acids. Input material: PBMCs. This TCR was recovered from a man aged 25 to 40 in good health and CMV-seropositive. The rearrangement joins TRBV28 to TRBJ2-3; 8 nucleotides match TRBD1. The CDR3 DNA reads as TGTGCCAGCAGTTTACTCCAGGGGGCCGCAGATACGCAGTATTTT. It codes for CASSLLQGAADTQYF. Drawing the rest from reference TRBV28 and TRBJ2-3, the complete variable domain is DVKVTQSSRYLVKRTGEKVFLECVQDMDHENMFWYRQDPGLGLRLIYFSYDVKMKEKGDIPEGYSVSREKKERFSLILESASTNQTSMYLCASSLLQGAADTQYFGPGTRLTVL.